Listed below are T cell receptor beta chains from one sample, sequenced in a study of shared clonotypes between healthy human individuals. The table came from immunoSEQ multiplex PCR; TCRdb's copy has only in-frame clones and leaves some out. This table has roughly 500,000 clones, approximately 94% appearing once. The source material was naive CD4+ T cells sorted from blood. Receptor source: a woman under 40 in good health. The CDR3 runs from the conserved cysteine through the conserved F or W. The D gene is left open where the match is weak. Clone size appears in some rows only: once, few, many, or a class for an expanded clone.

V gene	clone size	D gene	J gene	CDR3 DNA	CDR3 protein
TRBV6-4	NA	TRBD1	TRBJ1-4	TGTGCCAGCAGAATTGCAGGGGGAGGTAATGAAAAACTGTTTTTT	CASRIAGGGNEKLFF
TRBV20-1	once	NA	TRBJ2-1	TGCAGTGCTGGGGGCAGCATTGAGCAGTTCTTC	CSAGGSIEQFF
TRBV27	NA	TRBD2	TRBJ2-7	TGTGCCAGCAGTTTTCTGTCTAGGGCTAGCGGGAGCCTCATCTACGAGCAGTACTTC	CASSFLSRASGSLIYEQYF
TRBV5-4	NA	TRBD2	TRBJ2-7	TGTGCCAGCAGCTTTGGACTAGCGGGATCGGTCGCCTACGAGCAGTACTTC	CASSFGLAGSVAYEQYF
TRBV7-8	NA	TRBD2	TRBJ2-7	TGTGCCAGCAGCTCCAACCGGGTCCCGGGAGGGCCCGCCTACGAGCAGTACTTC	CASSSNRVPGGPAYEQYF
TRBV18	NA	TRBD2	TRBJ2-7	TGTGCCAGCTCACCCCGTGGCGGGAGAGCGCCCTACGAGCAGTACTTC	CASSPRGGRAPYEQYF
TRBV29-1	NA	NA	TRBJ2-3	TGCAGTGGGGGGACGGCTACAGATACGCAGTATTTT	CSGGTATDTQYF
TRBV6-6	NA	NA	TRBJ2-7	TGTGCCAGCAGTAACCCTCCTGGCGAGCAGTACTTC	CASSNPPGEQYF
TRBV2	NA	TRBD2	TRBJ2-7	TGTGCCAGCAGTGAAGGAGGGGGACTAGCGGCCGAGCAGTACTTC	CASSEGGGLAAEQYF
TRBV5-5	once	NA	TRBJ2-7	TGTGCCAGCGGCCCTGGGGTAGCTGCCTACGAGCAGTACTTC	CASGPGVAAYEQYF
TRBV2	NA	TRBD2	TRBJ2-3	TGTGCCAGCAGTGTGAGGGCTAGCGGGAGGGTCGGCACAGATACGCAGTATTTT	CASSVRASGRVGTDTQYF
TRBV27	NA	TRBD1	TRBJ1-5	TGTGCCACCAGACAGGGGGCGAATCAGCCCCAGCATTTT	CATRQGANQPQHF
TRBV10-3	NA	TRBD1	TRBJ2-5	TGTGCCACTAGACAGGGGGCCGGGGAGACCCAGTACTTC	CATRQGAGETQYF
TRBV2	NA	TRBD2	TRBJ2-7	TGTGCCAGCATCCGAGGACTAGCGCGAAACTACGAGCAGTACTTC	CASIRGLARNYEQYF
TRBV11-2	NA	NA	TRBJ2-7	TGTGCCAGCAGCCGCAACTACGAGCAGTACTTC	CASSRNYEQYF
TRBV4-1	NA	NA	TRBJ1-1	TGCGCCAGCAGCCAAACCGGTGGGCTGCTGAACACTGAAGCTTTCTTT	CASSQTGGLLNTEAFF
TRBV10-2	NA	NA	TRBJ1-3	TGCGCCAGCAGTGGAGTCCAGGGGCAGGGAAACACCATATATTTT	CASSGVQGQGNTIYF
TRBV5-1	NA	NA	TRBJ1-5	TGCGCCAGCAGCTTGGATTCGAATCAGCCCCAGCATTTT	CASSLDSNQPQHF
TRBV5-6	NA	NA	TRBJ1-2	TGTGCCAGCAGCTTATACGGCGGCGGACATCTGAGCTACACCTTC	CASSLYGGGHLSYTF
TRBV27	NA	NA	TRBJ2-2	TGTGCCAGCAGCAAGGGAACCGGGGAGCTGTTTTTT	CASSKGTGELFF
TRBV5-4	once	NA	TRBJ2-1	TGTGCCAGCAGCCGCCACGCCGGTGCGCGGGTCCCGTATGAGCAGTTCTTC	CASSRHAGARVPYEQFF
TRBV18	NA	NA	TRBJ1-3	TGTGCCAGCTCACTGACAGCTTACTCTGGAAACACCATATATTTT	CASSLTAYSGNTIYF
TRBV4-1	once	TRBD1	TRBJ1-2	TGCGCCAGCAGCCAAGTACCCATCCCGGGGCCTACAGGGGCTAACTATGGCTACACCTTC	CASSQVPIPGPTGANYGYTF
TRBV4-2	NA	NA	TRBJ2-1	TGTGCCAGCAGCCACACCATTCAGGGGGGGCTAGCGGGCGCCAAAAGCTCCTACAATGAGCAGTTCTTC	CASSHTIQGGLAGAKSSYNEQFF
TRBV19	NA	NA	TRBJ2-5	TGTGCCAGTAGTATAGGGGGGCGTGTGCGAGAGACCCAGTACTTC	CASSIGGRVRETQYF
TRBV11-2	NA	NA	TRBJ1-2	TGTGCCAGCAGCCCCCCAGGCACGGCAAGCTTGTATGGCTACACCTTC	CASSPPGTASLYGYTF
TRBV28	NA	NA	TRBJ1-5	TGTGCCAGCAGTTCCCACTACGGGACAAATAGCAATCAGCCCCAGCATTTT	CASSSHYGTNSNQPQHF
TRBV4-1	once	NA	TRBJ1-6	TGCGCCAGCAGCCAAGGAAAGATGACGGGGAATTCACCCCTCCACTTT	CASSQGKMTGNSPLHF
TRBV5-1	NA	NA	TRBJ1-1	TGCGCCAGCAGCCGAATTACAGGGCGTACTGAAGCTTTCTTT	CASSRITGRTEAFF
TRBV19	NA	NA	TRBJ2-5	TGTGCCAGTAGTATCCGACACAGGGGAGGGGGGGAGACCCAGTACTTC	CASSIRHRGGGETQYF
TRBV11-2	NA	NA	TRBJ2-2	TGTGCCAGCAGCTTAGAATCGTGGTCCGGGGAGCTGTTTTTT	CASSLESWSGELFF
TRBV19	NA	TRBD2	TRBJ2-7	TGTGCCAGTAGGACCTCCGGGACTAGCGGAGAGGGCTCCTACGAGCAGTACTTC	CASRTSGTSGEGSYEQYF
TRBV2	NA	NA	TRBJ1-1	TGTGCCAGCAGGGCTAACATGAACACTGAAGCTTTCTTT	CASRANMNTEAFF
TRBV19	NA	TRBD1	TRBJ1-2	TGTGCCAGTAGTACATCCGGGACAGGGAACTATGGCTACACCTTC	CASSTSGTGNYGYTF
TRBV5-4	once	NA	TRBJ1-5	TGTGCCAGCCGCCGGTGGGGAAGCAATCAGCCCCAGCATTTT	CASRRWGSNQPQHF
TRBV27	NA	TRBD1	TRBJ1-2	TGTGCCAGCAGTTTAGGGGACAGGGGACTGCATGGCTACACCTTC	CASSLGDRGLHGYTF
TRBV7-6	once	TRBD2	TRBJ2-1	TGTGCCAGCAGCTTAACCGTGACTAGCGGGAGAGCGAATGAGCAGTTCTTC	CASSLTVTSGRANEQFF
TRBV11-2	NA	NA	TRBJ2-1	TGTGCCAGCAGCTCCCGCCGGGACTTGTACAATGAGCAGTTCTTC	CASSSRRDLYNEQFF
TRBV4-1	NA	NA	TRBJ1-4	TGCGCCAGCAGCCAAGACAGGGTTTATGAAAAACTGTTTTTT	CASSQDRVYEKLFF
TRBV5-4	NA	NA	TRBJ1-4	TGTGCCAGCAGTAAAGAGTCCACTAATGAAAAACTGTTTTTT	CASSKESTNEKLFF
TRBV7-3	NA	TRBD1	TRBJ1-1	TGTGCCAGCAGCTTAAAGTTCGGGACAGGTGAAGCTTTCTTT	CASSLKFGTGEAFF
TRBV30	NA	NA	TRBJ2-1	TGTGCCTGGTGTCTCCGATTCACAGGGGAGGTTGAGCAGTTCTTC	CAWCLRFTGEVEQFF
TRBV2	NA	TRBD1	TRBJ2-1	TGTGCCAGCAGTGTGCAGGGACAGGGGTTTGGTGAGCAGTTCTTC	CASSVQGQGFGEQFF
TRBV5-1	NA	NA	TRBJ2-1	TGCGCCAGCAGCTTGTATAATTCGGGTTACAATGAGCAGTTCTTC	CASSLYNSGYNEQFF
TRBV29-1	once	NA	TRBJ1-5	TGCAGCGTTGTCCAGGACAGCAATCAGCCCCAGCATTTT	CSVVQDSNQPQHF
TRBV7-2	NA	TRBD1	TRBJ2-7	TGTGCCAGCAGCTTACAGGGGGCCTACGAGCAGTACTTC	CASSLQGAYEQYF
TRBV30	NA	NA	TRBJ1-5	TGTGCCTGGAGTGGTCCGGGGGCTCAGCCCCAGCATTTT	CAWSGPGAQPQHF
TRBV5-6	NA	NA	TRBJ1-2	TGTGCCAGCAGCCTCCCGTCGATGGCTAACTATGGCTACACCTTC	CASSLPSMANYGYTF
TRBV5-1	NA	TRBD1	TRBJ1-6	TGCGCCAGCAGCCTGGACAGGACTTCACCCCTCCACTTT	CASSLDRTSPLHF
TRBV28	once	TRBD1	TRBJ2-7	TGTGCCAGCAGTACTCCGGGACAGGGTCTAAACGAGCAGTACTTC	CASSTPGQGLNEQYF
TRBV18	NA	NA	TRBJ1-4	TGTGCCAGCTCACCGGGGAGGGGTGATGAAAAACTGTTTTTT	CASSPGRGDEKLFF
TRBV27	NA	TRBD1	TRBJ2-7	TGTGCCAGCAGTCCTCTTGGGACAGGGTTTGTACACGAGCAGTACTTC	CASSPLGTGFVHEQYF
TRBV6-4	NA	TRBD2	TRBJ2-1	TGTGCCAGCAGTGAACTAGCGGGAGCTGGTGAGCAGTTCTTC	CASSELAGAGEQFF
TRBV29-1	once	NA	TRBJ1-1	TGCAGCTCGACAGCGAACACTGAAGCTTTCTTT	CSSTANTEAFF
TRBV28	NA	TRBD1	TRBJ1-1	TGTGCCAGCAGATCCCGGGACAGGAGGGACACTGAAGCTTTCTTT	CASRSRDRRDTEAFF
TRBV15	NA	TRBD1	TRBJ1-5	TGTGCCACCAGCCGGACAGGGATGGAGCCCCAGCATTTT	CATSRTGMEPQHF
TRBV5-4	NA	NA	TRBJ2-2	TGTGCCAGCAGCTTGGCCCTGGGGGCAAACACCGGGGAGCTGTTTTTT	CASSLALGANTGELFF
TRBV30	few	NA	TRBJ2-7	TGTGCCTGGAGTGGAGGGGGGCTACAGGGGAGGCGCGAGCAGTACTTC	CAWSGGGLQGRREQYF
TRBV18	NA	NA	TRBJ2-5	TGTGCCAGCTCACCTCAGGGGCAAGAGACCCAGTACTTC	CASSPQGQETQYF